The clone carrying this T cell receptor beta chain was counted a single time. The data were taken from a study of T cell changes during pregnancy in multiple sclerosis. The germline gives CDR1 MNHEY, CDR2 SVGAGI. This CDR3 has 14 residues. V was clipped by 7 bases and J by 3 bases; unmatched bases: 3. The data were produced by immunoSEQ multiplex PCR, yet TCRdb's version contains in-frame clones alone and is incomplete. The sample shows roughly 61,000 clones, about 92% of them seen only once. The chain links TRBV6-5 to TRBJ2-6, with 7 nucleotides matching TRBD1. Sequenced material: peripheral blood, taken after pregnancy. The sequence was collected from a female donor with multiple sclerosis, enrolled in a pregnancy study. CDR3 coding DNA: TGTGCCAGCAACTACAGGGGTGGGGCCAACGTCCTGACTTTC. Protein sequence: CASNYRGGANVLTF.